The 26 T cell receptor beta chains below were found in one sample sequenced in a study of blood T cell repertoires in COVID-19. Repertoires were generated with immunoSEQ multiplex PCR, while TCRdb's copy carries only in-frame clones and drops some. The sample carries some 390,000 clones, 89% recorded once. Sequencing was done on a sample of PBMCs or T cells enriched from blood (not recorded which). The receptor source for this set is a young woman who had recovered from COVID-19.

V usage is TRBV6-5 and J usage is TRBJ1-4; 9 nucleotides align to TRBD1. CDR1 is MNHEY, CDR2 SVGAGI, per germline. J gave up 5 bases and V 5 bases, and 3 bases lay outside the gene matches. This CDR3 comprises 14 residues. The CDR3 coding sequence is TGTGCCAGCAGTCGGGGGACAGGGAATGAAAAACTGTTTTTT. Amino acids: CASSRGTGNEKLFF.

The chain has TRBV11-2 and TRBJ2-5; D might be TRBD1 (6 bases). CDR3 length equals 13 residues. Germline values: CDR1 SGHAT, CDR2 FQNNGV. V lost 5 bases, J lost 1 base, and 8 bases lay in between. As DNA, the CDR3 is TGTGCCAGCAGCCAGGGGTCCCAAGAGACCCAGTACTTC. This encodes CASSQGSQETQYF.

J is TRBJ1-1 and V is TRBV28; D call uncertain. This CDR3 has 13 residues. Trimming removed 6 bases at V and 4 bases at J, with 12 bases between. Germline-derived CDR1 and CDR2 are MDHEN and SYDVKM. The CDR3: CASSPPGFTEAFF. Written as DNA, the CDR3 is TGTGCCAGCAGCCCCCCGGGATTCACTGAAGCTTTCTTT.

This clone was recorded once. V usage is TRBV9 and J usage is TRBJ2-1; D might be TRBD2 (5 bases). Germline-derived CDR1 and CDR2 are SGDLS and YYNGEE. V was cut by 3 bases and J by 2 bases, with 15 bases left in between. CDR3 length: 16 residues. The CDR3 spells CASSESGGLAYNEQFF. In nucleotides, the CDR3 is TGTGCCAGCAGCGAGAGTGGCGGGCTTGCCTACAATGAGCAGTTCTTC.

In the case of this clone: The junction shows a germline mismatch at one end, possibly a read error. The genes are TRBV7-8 and TRBJ2-1, with TRBD1 matching 8 bases. Germline CDR1 and CDR2: SGHVS and FQNEAQ. The CDR3 sequence is 16 residues long. The CDR3: CASSLVNTGTGDEQFF. CDR3 DNA sequence: TGTGCCAGCAGCTTAGTGAACACCGGGACAGGCGATGAGCAATTCTTC. The variable domain in full, with the rest retrieved from reference TRBV7-8 and TRBJ2-1, is GAGVSQSPRYKVAKRGQDVALRCDPISGHVSLFWYQQALGQGPEFLTYFQNEAQLDKSGLPSDRFFAERPEGSVSTLKIQRTQQEDSAVYLCASSLVNTGTGDEQFFGPGTRLTVL.

The J gene is TRBJ1-1, the V gene TRBV3-1 (or the pseudogene TRBV3-2); possible D gene TRBD1, 6 bases. The CDR3 is 14 amino acids. The V and J ends lost 0 bases and 7 bases respectively, with 12 bases between them. Germline-derived CDR1 and CDR2 are LGHDT and YNNKEL (reference sequence). The DNA of the CDR3 is TGTGCCAGCAGCCAAGATAACAGGGTAGGTGAAGCTTTCTTT. Protein product: CASSQDNRVGEAFF.

This sequence joins TRBV19 and TRBJ2-1; 9 positions match TRBD1. CDR1 and CDR2 (germline): LNHDA, SQIVND (reference sequence). The CDR3 loop spans 14 amino acids. J gave up 4 bases and V 10 bases, and 8 bases lay outside the gene matches. The CDR3 coding sequence is TGTGCCACCGCCGGCGGGACAGGGTACAATGAGCAGTTCTTC. It translates to CATAGGTGYNEQFF.

CDR3 sequence reads: CASSPNSGVNSPLHF. The DNA for the CDR3 is TGTGCCAGCTCACCAAACTCGGGGGTAAATTCACCCCTCCACTTT. This rearrangement joins TRBV18 to TRBJ1-6, with D perhaps TRBD1 (5 bases). V lost 2 bases and J 7 bases, leaving 12 bases between the germline ends. CDR3 length: 15 residues. Germline loops: CDR1 KGHSH, CDR2 LQKENI.

This rearrangement joins TRBV9 to TRBJ1-1, with TRBD1 as a possible D gene (5 bases). The CDR3 totals 16 residues. CDR1 SGDLS and CDR2 YYNGEE come from the germline V gene. V lost 0 bases to trimming and J lost 2 bases, with 14 bases between them. The CDR3 DNA reads as TGTGCCAGCAGCGTAGGGGCAGGGTCATTTAACACTGAAGCTTTCTTT. This gives the protein CASSVGAGSFNTEAFF.

The genes are TRBV10-1 and TRBJ1-5; D remains unclear. The V end lost 5 bases, the J end lost 6 bases, and 11 bases lay between the germline ends. The germline V gene encodes CDR1 WNHNN and CDR2 SYGVQD (reference sequence). This CDR3 spans 13 amino acids. CDR3: CASSPSRAQPQHF. Here the CDR3 DNA reads TGCGCCAGCAGTCCGAGTCGCGCTCAGCCCCAGCATTTT.

The chain employs TRBV30 and TRBJ2-1; D gene uncertain. This CDR3 has 11 residues. The germline V gene has CDR1 GTSNPN and CDR2 SVGIG (reference sequence). Trimming stripped 5 bases from V and 5 bases from J, with 7 bases between. This CDR3 is CAWALNNEQFF. CDR3 bases: TGTGCCTGGGCCCTTAACAATGAGCAGTTCTTC.

The chain couples TRBV6-5 to TRBJ2-7; D uncertain. CDR3 length: 13 amino acids. Germline values: CDR1 MNHEY, CDR2 SVGAGI. Trimming left V 4 bases short and J 3 bases short, with 10 bases between. CDR3: CASSFGVVYEQYF. The CDR3 coding sequence is TGTGCCAGCAGTTTTGGAGTTGTCTACGAGCAGTACTTC.

This chain links TRBV15 with TRBJ1-1; possibly TRBD1 for D (6 bases). Germline CDR1 LNHNV, CDR2 YYDKDF (reference sequence). The CDR3 runs to 14 residues. Trimming took 1 base from V and 4 from J, leaving 10 bases between them. The CDR3 nucleotides are TGTGCCACCAGCAGAGTGAGGGGGGGCACTGAAGCTTTCTTT. This codes for CATSRVRGGTEAFF.

The rearrangement joins TRBV11-2 to TRBJ2-5; TRBD1 matches at 8 bases. The V gene's germline CDR1 is SGHAT and CDR2 FQNNGV. The CDR3 has 14 residues. V was pared by 5 bases and J by 4 bases, with 6 bases of the junction left unmatched. The CDR3 loop reads CASSIRGPRETQYF. DNA for the CDR3: TGTGCCAGCAGCATCAGGGGGCCGAGAGAGACCCAGTACTTC.

The chain is built from TRBV5-1 and TRBJ1-3; 7 nucleotides align to TRBD1. The V gene's germline CDR1 is SGHRS and CDR2 YFSETQ. CDR3 length equals 15 residues. Unmatched junction bases numbered 4, after V lost 4 bases and J lost 0 bases. CDR3 residues: CASSRGQTSGNTIYF. Written as DNA, the CDR3 is TGCGCCAGCAGCAGGGGACAGACCTCTGGAAACACCATATATTTT.

The rearrangement links TRBV15 to TRBJ1-2; 7 nucleotides align to TRBD1. The length of the CDR3 is 16 residues. CDR1 LNHNV and CDR2 YYDKDF come from the germline V gene (reference sequence). The V and J ends lost 5 bases and 6 bases, in that order; junction bases with no gene match: 15. In DNA form, the CDR3 reads TGTGCCACCAGCCTTGCCTTGACAGGGTACGGTGATGGCTACACCTTC. Translating gives CATSLALTGYGDGYTF. Filled out from reference TRBV15 and TRBJ1-2, the complete variable domain reads DAMVIQNPRYQVTQFGKPVTLSCSQTLNHNVMYWYQQKSSQAPKLLFHYYDKDFNNEADTPDNFQSRRPNTSFCFLDIRSPGLGDTAMYLCATSLALTGYGDGYTFGSGTRLTVV.

The gene calls are TRBV9 and TRBJ2-3; possibly TRBD2 for D (6 bases). The CDR3 extends over 14 amino acids. V shed 1 base and J shed 4 bases, with 10 bases lying between them. Germline assignment: CDR1 SGDLS and CDR2 YYNGEE. In nucleotides, the CDR3 is TGTGCCAGCAGCGTAAGGAGGGCCCCAGATACGCAGTATTTT. This codes for CASSVRRAPDTQYF.

The V call is TRBV4-1, the J call TRBJ1-5, with 7 bases matching TRBD1. Trimming removed 4 bases from V and 3 bases from J; junction bases left unmatched: 9. The length of the CDR3 is 16 residues. From germline, CDR1 is MGHRA and CDR2 YSYEKL. CDR3 protein: CASSLHTQGDNQPQHF. CDR3 in DNA: TGCGCCAGCAGCCTTCATACGCAGGGGGACAATCAGCCCCAGCATTTT.

This chain links TRBV7-3 with TRBJ2-7; TRBD1 matches at 9 bases. The CDR3 contains 13 residues. V was pared by 2 bases and J by 9 bases, with 5 bases of the junction left unmatched. From germline, CDR1 is SGHTA and CDR2 FQGTGA. CDR3 in amino acids: CASSLSGQGGQYF. The CDR3 nucleotides are TGTGCCAGCAGCTTATCGGGACAGGGCGGGCAGTACTTC.

The V and J genes are TRBV7-6 and TRBJ2-2, with 9 positions matching TRBD1. This CDR3 is built from 16 residues. Looked up from germline, CDR1 is SGHVS and CDR2 is FNYEAQ. The V gene end was trimmed by 5 bases and the J gene end by 6 bases; junction bases not matched to a gene: 10. The CDR3 is CASSIEGQGRSGELFF. In DNA form, the CDR3 reads TGTGCCAGCAGCATAGAGGGACAGGGACGTTCCGGGGAGCTGTTTTTT.

The V call is TRBV27, the J call TRBJ2-1; 14 bases map to TRBD2. Trimming at V came to 6 bases and at J to 5 bases, leaving 6 bases not matched to a gene. The CDR3 has 16 residues. Germline V gene data show CDR1 as MNHEY and CDR2 as SMNVEV (reference sequence). The CDR3 DNA follows: TGTGCCAGCAGCCACCGACTAGCGGGGGGGAACAATGAGCAGTTCTTC. It is translated as CASSHRLAGGNNEQFF.

The V gene is TRBV19, the J gene TRBJ1-2, with TRBD1 matching over 8 bases. With 5 bases clipped from V and 4 bases from J, the junction kept 12 bases outside the gene matches. Germline values: CDR1 LNHDA, CDR2 SQIVND (reference sequence). This CDR3 has 16 residues. CDR3 sequence reads: CASSPTTGAKIYGYTF. CDR3 sequence (DNA): TGTGCCAGTAGTCCTACGACAGGGGCAAAAATCTATGGCTACACCTTC.

This clone came up a few times. The gene calls are TRBV7-6 and TRBJ2-7; D remains ambiguous. The CDR3 runs to 13 residues. Germline V gene sequence: CDR1 SGHVS, CDR2 FNYEAQ. With 2 bases removed from V and 2 bases from J, the gap between germline ends came to 7 bases. The CDR3 spells CASSLSSTYEQYF. CDR3 nucleotides: TGTGCCAGCAGCTTATCATCTACCTACGAGCAGTACTTC. The variable domain in full, completed from reference TRBV7-6 and TRBJ2-7, reads GAGVSQSPRYKVTKRGQDVALRCDPISGHVSLYWYRQALGQGPEFLTYFNYEAQQDKSGLPNDRFSAERPEGSISTLTIQRTEQRDSAMYRCASSLSSTYEQYFGPGTRLTVT.

The genes are TRBV5-1 and TRBJ1-6; 8 bases agree with TRBD1. The V segment lost 2 bases and the J segment 7 bases; nucleotides outside the gene matches: 2. CDR3 length: 14 residues. CDR1 SGHRS and CDR2 YFSETQ come from the germline V gene. CDR3 DNA: TGCGCCAGCAGCTTAACAGGGGGGAATTCACCCCTCCACTTT. This codes for CASSLTGGNSPLHF.

In this sample, this clone turned up once. The junction does not match germline at one end; this may be a read error. V gene TRBV2 combines with J gene TRBJ2-4; possible D gene TRBD1, 5 bases. Germline CDR1 is SNHLY and CDR2 is FYNNEI. CDR3 length: 14 amino acids. The CDR3 region is CASSKAIDSTPQYF. The CDR3 bases are TGTGCCAGCAGTAAAGCCATAGACAGTACTCCACAGTACTTC.

This chain links TRBV19 with TRBJ1-4, with D unresolved. Germline V gene lookup returns CDR1 LNHDA and CDR2 SQIVND (reference sequence). This CDR3 comprises 14 residues. Between the trimmed V and J ends, which lost 3 bases and 3 bases, there was a span of 8 bases. The CDR3 spells CASSIYTSNEKLFF. The CDR3 DNA is TGTGCCAGTAGTATTTACACCTCTAATGAAAAACTGTTTTTT. Based on the CDR3 plus reference TRBV19 and TRBJ1-4, the full variable domain is DGGITQSPKYLFRKEGQNVTLSCEQNLNHDAMYWYRQDPGQGLRLIYYSQIVNDFQKGDIAEGYSVSREKKESFPLTVTSAQKNPTAFYLCASSIYTSNEKLFFGSGTQLSVL.